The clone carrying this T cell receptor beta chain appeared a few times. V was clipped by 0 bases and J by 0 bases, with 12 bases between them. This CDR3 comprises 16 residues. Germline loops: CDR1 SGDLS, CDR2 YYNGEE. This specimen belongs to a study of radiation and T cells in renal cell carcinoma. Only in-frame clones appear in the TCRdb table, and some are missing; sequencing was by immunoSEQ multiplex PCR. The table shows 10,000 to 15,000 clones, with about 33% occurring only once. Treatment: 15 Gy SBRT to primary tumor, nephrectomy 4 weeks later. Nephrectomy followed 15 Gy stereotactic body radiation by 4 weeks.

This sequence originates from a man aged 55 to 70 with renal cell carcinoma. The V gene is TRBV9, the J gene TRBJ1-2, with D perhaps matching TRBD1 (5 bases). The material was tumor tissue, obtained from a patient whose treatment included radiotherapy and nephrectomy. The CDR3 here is CASSVGGTDPNYGYTF. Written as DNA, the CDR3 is TGTGCCAGCAGCGTAGGTGGGACGGATCCTAACTATGGCTACACCTTC. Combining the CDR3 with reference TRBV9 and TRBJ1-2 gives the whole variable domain DSGVTQTPKHLITATGQRVTLRCSPRSGDLSVYWYQQSLDQGLQFLIQYYNGEERAKGNILERFSAQQFPDLHSELNLSSLELGDSALYFCASSVGGTDPNYGYTFGSGTRLTVV.